What follows is one T cell receptor beta chain and its context. Authors' data handling: Estimation of nucleated cell counts was performed using reference gene primer amplification. Only in-frame clones appear in the TCRdb table, and some are missing; sequencing was by immunoSEQ multiplex PCR. V, J and clone size were drawn from that table, and D and trimming were deduced from the DNA. Here the sample spans about 280,000 clones, approximately 86% being singletons. This record comes from a study of blood T cell repertoires in COVID-19. Whole-study context: The analysed material was cDNA or gDNA that came from T cells, B-cell-depleted T cells, or PBMCs.

Germline V gene lookup returns CDR1 MDHEN and CDR2 SYDVKM. The V end was cut by 7 bases, the J end by 4 bases, with 16 bases between. The CDR3 runs to 14 residues. Sequencing used peripheral blood. The clonotype was recovered from a woman younger than 45 who had recovered from COVID-19. The V gene is TRBV28, the J gene TRBJ1-2, with D tentatively TRBD1 (6 bases). The CDR3 nucleotides are TGTGCCAGCATTGTACGGCAGGGGACCTATGGCTACACCTTC. Translated: CASIVRQGTYGYTF.